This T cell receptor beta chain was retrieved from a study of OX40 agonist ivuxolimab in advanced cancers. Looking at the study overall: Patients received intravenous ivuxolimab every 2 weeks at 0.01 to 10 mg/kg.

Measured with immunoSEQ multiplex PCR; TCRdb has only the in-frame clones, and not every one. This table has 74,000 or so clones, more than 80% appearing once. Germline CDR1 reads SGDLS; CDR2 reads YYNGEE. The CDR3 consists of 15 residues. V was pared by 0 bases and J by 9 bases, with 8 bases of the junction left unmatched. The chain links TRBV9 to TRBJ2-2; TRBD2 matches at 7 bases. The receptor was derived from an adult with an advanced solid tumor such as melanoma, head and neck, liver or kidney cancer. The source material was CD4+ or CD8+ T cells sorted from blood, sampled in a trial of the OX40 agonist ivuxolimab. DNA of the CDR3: TGTGCCAGCAGCGTAGTCGGCGGGGGAATCCGGGAGCTGTTTTTT. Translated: CASSVVGGGIRELFF.